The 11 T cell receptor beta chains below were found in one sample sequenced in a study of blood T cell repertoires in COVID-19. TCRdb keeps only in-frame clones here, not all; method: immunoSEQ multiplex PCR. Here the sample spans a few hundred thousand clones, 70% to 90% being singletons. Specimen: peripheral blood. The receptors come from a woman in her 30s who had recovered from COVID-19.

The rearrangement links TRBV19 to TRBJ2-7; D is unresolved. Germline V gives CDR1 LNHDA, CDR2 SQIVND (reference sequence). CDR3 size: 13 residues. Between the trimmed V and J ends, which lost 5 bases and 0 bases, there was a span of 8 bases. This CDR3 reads CASSHHSSYEQYF. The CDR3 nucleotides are TGTGCCAGTAGTCACCATAGCTCCTACGAGCAGTACTTC.

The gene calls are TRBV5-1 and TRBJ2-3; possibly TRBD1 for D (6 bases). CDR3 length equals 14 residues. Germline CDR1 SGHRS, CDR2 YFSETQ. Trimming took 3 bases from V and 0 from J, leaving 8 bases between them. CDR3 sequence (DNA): TGCGCCAGCAGCTATGGACAGAGCACAGATACGCAGTATTTT. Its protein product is CASSYGQSTDTQYF.

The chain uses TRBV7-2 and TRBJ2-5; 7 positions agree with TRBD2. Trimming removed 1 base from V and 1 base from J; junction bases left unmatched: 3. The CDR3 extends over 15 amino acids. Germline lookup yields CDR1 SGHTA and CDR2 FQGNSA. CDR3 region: CASSLGGLFQETQYF. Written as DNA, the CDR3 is TGTGCCAGCAGCTTAGGGGGACTATTCCAAGAGACCCAGTACTTC.

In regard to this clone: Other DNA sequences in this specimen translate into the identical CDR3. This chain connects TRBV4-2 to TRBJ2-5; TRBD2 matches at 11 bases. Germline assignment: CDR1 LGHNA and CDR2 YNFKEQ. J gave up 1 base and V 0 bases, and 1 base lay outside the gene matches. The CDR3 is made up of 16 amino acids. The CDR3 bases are TGTGCCAGCAGCCAAGAGGGGACTAGCGGCCAAGAGACCCAGTACTTC. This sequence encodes CASSQEGTSGQETQYF.

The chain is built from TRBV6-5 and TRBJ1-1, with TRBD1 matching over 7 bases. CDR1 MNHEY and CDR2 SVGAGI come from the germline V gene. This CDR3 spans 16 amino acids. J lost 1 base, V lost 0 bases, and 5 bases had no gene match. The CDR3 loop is CASSYSGGQSNTEAFF. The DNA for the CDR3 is TGTGCCAGCAGTTACTCGGGGGGACAGTCGAACACTGAAGCTTTCTTT.

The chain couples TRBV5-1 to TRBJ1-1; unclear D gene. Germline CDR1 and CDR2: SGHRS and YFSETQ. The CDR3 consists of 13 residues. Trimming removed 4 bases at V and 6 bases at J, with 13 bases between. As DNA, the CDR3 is TGCGCCAGCAGCATCATCCCCTCGGCTGAAGCTTTCTTT. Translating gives CASSIIPSAEAFF.

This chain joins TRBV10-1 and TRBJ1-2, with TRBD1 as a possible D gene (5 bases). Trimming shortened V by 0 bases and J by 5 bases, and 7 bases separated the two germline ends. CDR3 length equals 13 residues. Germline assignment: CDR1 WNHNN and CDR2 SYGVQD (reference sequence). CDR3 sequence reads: CASSESKGYGYTF. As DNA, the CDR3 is TGCGCCAGCAGTGAGTCGAAGGGGTATGGCTACACCTTC.

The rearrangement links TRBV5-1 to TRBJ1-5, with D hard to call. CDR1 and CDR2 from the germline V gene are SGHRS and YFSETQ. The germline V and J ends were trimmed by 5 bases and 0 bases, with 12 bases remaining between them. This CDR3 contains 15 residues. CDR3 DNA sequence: TGCGCCAGCAGAGCCTATCCAGGTAGCAATCAGCCCCAGCATTTT. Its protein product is CASRAYPGSNQPQHF.

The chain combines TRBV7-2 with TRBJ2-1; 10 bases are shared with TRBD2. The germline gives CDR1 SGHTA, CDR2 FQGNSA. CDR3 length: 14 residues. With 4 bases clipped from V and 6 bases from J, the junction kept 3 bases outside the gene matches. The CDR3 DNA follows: TGTGCCAGCAGCTCTAGCGGGAGCACCAATGAGCAGTTCTTC. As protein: CASSSSGSTNEQFF.

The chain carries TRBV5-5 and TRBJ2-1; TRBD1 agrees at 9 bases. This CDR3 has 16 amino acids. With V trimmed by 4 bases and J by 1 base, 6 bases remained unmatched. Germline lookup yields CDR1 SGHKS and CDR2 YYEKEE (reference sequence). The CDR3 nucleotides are TGTGCCAGCAGCCAATCGACAGGGGGGTCCTACAATGAGCAGTTCTTC. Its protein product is CASSQSTGGSYNEQFF.

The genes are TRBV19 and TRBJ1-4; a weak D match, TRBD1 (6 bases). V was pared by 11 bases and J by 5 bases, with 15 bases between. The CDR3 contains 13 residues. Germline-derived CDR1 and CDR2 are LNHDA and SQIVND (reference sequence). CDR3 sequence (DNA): TGTGCCGCGCAACGGGGGGCAAATGAAAAACTGTTTTTT. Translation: CAAQRGANEKLFF.